These 20 T cell receptor beta chains were sequenced from one sample in a study of blood T cell repertoires in COVID-19. Data came from immunoSEQ multiplex PCR; TCRdb stores just in-frame clones and leaves some out. The sample yields roughly 67,000 clones, 84% seen once. What was sequenced was peripheral blood. These receptors came from a man aged 50 to 60 with active COVID-19.

The V gene is TRBV5-1, the J gene TRBJ2-2; D is perhaps TRBD1 (6 bases). CDR1 is SGHRS and CDR2 is YFSETQ in the germline V gene. The length of the CDR3 is 15 residues. Trimming cost V 4 bases and J 2 bases, with 12 bases left between them. CDR3 in amino acids: CASSPSGANTGELFF. For the CDR3, the DNA is TGCGCCAGCAGCCCCTCAGGGGCCAACACCGGGGAGCTGTTTTTT. The full variable domain, with the rest looked up from reference TRBV5-1 and TRBJ2-2, is KAGVTQTPRYLIKTRGQQVTLSCSPISGHRSVSWYQQTPGQGLQFLFEYFSETQRNKGNFPGRFSGRQFSNSRSEMNVSTLELGDSALYLCASSPSGANTGELFFGEGSRLTVL.

The count of this clone is one. The rearrangement links TRBV19 to TRBJ1-2; 7 nucleotides line up with TRBD1. The ends lost 3 bases at V and 8 bases at J; junction bases unmatched: 6. The germline CDR1 and CDR2 sequences are LNHDA and SQIVND (reference sequence). The CDR3 sequence is 13 residues long. The CDR3 nucleotides are TGTGCCAGTAGTATCGGGACAGTGCCCGGCTACACCTTC. This gives the protein CASSIGTVPGYTF.

The V call is TRBV11-2, the J call TRBJ2-7, with 10 nucleotides matching TRBD1. CDR1 and CDR2 (germline): SGHAT, FQNNGV. The CDR3 runs to 11 residues. The CDR3 coding sequence is TGTGCCAGCAGATCGACAGGGGGCGTCTATGTC. This sequence encodes CASRSTGGVYV.

The table lists this clone with a few counts. This chain connects TRBV6-5 to TRBJ2-7; D ambiguous. Trimming stripped 5 bases from V and 5 bases from J, with 10 bases between. Germline loops: CDR1 MNHEY, CDR2 SVGAGI. The CDR3 covers 12 residues. The DNA for the CDR3 is TGTGCCAGCAGTCTGTCCCGGGACGAGCAGTACTTC. The encoded protein is CASSLSRDEQYF.

This chain joins TRBV10-3 and TRBJ2-7; weak D call: TRBD2 (6 bases). Trimming stripped 9 bases from V and 3 bases from J, with 9 bases between. The germline CDR1 and CDR2 sequences are ENHRY and SYGVKD. The CDR3 consists of 11 residues. The CDR3 loop is CAIGGSYEQYF. In DNA form, the CDR3 reads TGTGCCATTGGGGGGAGCTACGAGCAGTACTTC.

This clone has more than one count but fewer than ten. The chain recombines TRBV7-6 with TRBJ1-6; the D gene is possibly TRBD1 (5 bases). This CDR3 has 14 amino acids. Trimming removed 5 bases at V and 6 bases at J, with 11 bases between. The germline CDR1 and CDR2 sequences are SGHVS and FNYEAQ. DNA for the CDR3: TGTGCCAGCAGCCCACGGGGGAGTAATTCACCCCTCCACTTT. Its translation: CASSPRGSNSPLHF.

This chain uses TRBV11-2 with TRBJ2-5; D may be TRBD2 (7 bases). This CDR3 has 18 residues. V was pared by 0 bases and J by 5 bases, with 22 bases between. Germline V gives CDR1 SGHAT, CDR2 FQNNGV. The CDR3 sequence: CASSLDIGAGQSGETQYF. CDR3 coding DNA: TGTGCCAGCAGCTTAGATATAGGAGCGGGACAATCGGGGGAGACCCAGTACTTC.

The CDR3 coding sequence is TGCGCCAGCGGACTAGCGGGGGGACAAGAGACCCAGTACTTC. It encodes CASGLAGGQETQYF. V gene TRBV10-2 combines with J gene TRBJ2-5, with 14 positions matching TRBD2. CDR1 and CDR2 from the germline V gene are WSHSY and SAAADI. The length of the CDR3 is 14 residues. The junction had 1 base not matched to a gene; V was cut back by 8 bases and J by 2 bases.

This sequence joins TRBV2 and TRBJ1-1, with 10 bases fitting TRBD1. Germline CDR1 SNHLY, CDR2 FYNNEI. The CDR3 consists of 13 residues. Trimming cost V 9 bases and J 7 bases; bases outside gene matches: 8. CDR3 protein: CASLTGGAFEAFF. CDR3 DNA sequence: TGTGCCAGTTTGACAGGGGGCGCTTTTGAAGCTTTCTTT.

The V call is TRBV9, the J call TRBJ1-1, with D unclear. This CDR3 is 15 amino acids long. V was pared by 1 base and J by 6 bases, with 16 bases between. Germline V gene data show CDR1 as SGDLS and CDR2 as YYNGEE. In nucleotides, the CDR3 is TGTGCCAGCAGCGTAATTTCGGGTAGCGGGGCTGAAGCTTTCTTT. Protein: CASSVISGSGAEAFF.

The V and J genes are TRBV7-2 and TRBJ2-1, with TRBD2 as a possible D gene (5 bases). The CDR3 contains 11 residues. V dropped 1 base and J dropped 14 bases, with 9 bases sitting between them. Germline lookup yields CDR1 SGHTA and CDR2 FQGNSA. The CDR3 DNA sequence: TGTGCCAGCAGCTTAGAAAGGAGGAAGTTCTTC. Its translation: CASSLERRKFF.

The V gene is TRBV24-1, the J gene TRBJ2-3, with 9 bases identical to TRBD1. J gave up 2 bases and V 3 bases, and 8 bases lay outside the gene matches. Germline V gene lookup returns CDR1 KGHDR and CDR2 SFDVKD. The CDR3 runs 17 residues. The CDR3 region has the DNA TGTGCCACCAGTGATCCACCTGGGACAGGGACCACAGATACGCAGTATTTT. Encoded protein: CATSDPPGTGTTDTQYF.

The chain links TRBV7-2 to TRBJ1-2, with 7 bases aligning to TRBD1. The CDR3 loop spans 16 amino acids. CDR1 is SGHTA and CDR2 is FQGNSA in the germline V gene. V shed 1 base, J shed 4 bases, and the junction held 9 bases outside the gene matches. The CDR3 protein is CASSLERDRPAYGYTF. In DNA, the CDR3 is TGTGCCAGCAGCTTAGAAAGGGACAGACCTGCCTATGGCTACACCTTC.

This clone has just a few counts. V is TRBV6-5 and J is TRBJ1-2; TRBD1 aligns across 7 bases. The CDR3 is made up of 14 amino acids. The germline V gene has CDR1 MNHEY and CDR2 SVGAGI. Losses at the gene ends were 7 bases for V and 2 bases for J; bases not matched to a gene: 7. In DNA, the CDR3 is TGTGCCAGCACCCCGGGGGACAGAAACTATGGCTACACCTTC. Its translation is CASTPGDRNYGYTF.

The V call is TRBV19, the J call TRBJ2-1; tentatively, D is TRBD2 (5 bases). V shed 5 bases and J shed 4 bases, with 9 bases lying between them. This CDR3 spans 13 amino acids. Germline CDR1 is LNHDA and CDR2 is SQIVND (reference sequence). The DNA of the CDR3 is TGTGCCAGTAGTCGGTGGGAGTACAATGAGCAGTTCTTC. This gives the protein CASSRWEYNEQFF.

The chain is built from TRBV5-1 and TRBJ2-3, with D unresolved. The CDR3 is made up of 14 amino acids. V was trimmed by 4 bases and J by 6 bases, leaving 15 bases between them. The germline gives CDR1 SGHRS, CDR2 YFSETQ. The CDR3 protein is CASSQEEIRDTQYF. The CDR3, as DNA: TGCGCCAGCAGCCAAGAGGAAATTAGGGATACGCAGTATTTT.

This clone was picked up a small number of times. V and J are TRBV10-3 and TRBJ1-6; no reliable D call. Germline values: CDR1 ENHRY, CDR2 SYGVKD. This CDR3 is built from 14 residues. Trimming stripped 7 bases from V and 6 bases from J, with 13 bases between. CDR3 DNA sequence: TGTGCCATCAAGGACTCCCTAGGTAATTCACCCCTCCACTTT. It specifies CAIKDSLGNSPLHF.

This clone was observed a single time. The gene calls are TRBV2 and TRBJ2-3; D is perhaps TRBD2 (5 bases). The V gene's germline CDR1 is SNHLY and CDR2 FYNNEI. Between the trimmed V and J ends, which lost 6 bases and 1 base, there was a span of 20 bases. The CDR3 contains 17 residues. The CDR3 coding sequence is TGTGCCAGCAGCGGCCTTGTCGTTCTGGGAGGCACAGATACGCAGTATTTT. Its protein product is CASSGLVVLGGTDTQYF.

The chain has TRBV4-3 and TRBJ1-1; tentative D call: TRBD1 (5 bases). The CDR3 extends over 14 amino acids. The germline gives CDR1 LGHNA, CDR2 YSLEER. V was pared by 8 bases and J by 6 bases, with 19 bases between. Written as DNA, the CDR3 is TGCGCCAGCGGACACCAACTAAACGCCCCTGAAGCTTTCTTT. Protein: CASGHQLNAPEAFF.

This clone was detected only once. The CDR3 is CAWSVGRRGNEQFF. The CDR3 coding sequence is TGTGCCTGGAGTGTAGGTAGACGGGGGAATGAGCAGTTCTTC. This chain links TRBV30 with TRBJ2-1; D is possibly TRBD2 (6 bases). Germline V lookup: CDR1 GTSNPN, CDR2 SVGIG (reference sequence). CDR3 length equals 14 residues. V was clipped by 0 bases and J by 7 bases, with 13 bases between them.